A single sample gave rise to the 23 T cell receptor beta chains below, sequenced in a study of quantifying T cell responses using KT2 cells. Study at large: RNA was reverse transcribed with TCR alpha and beta constant-region primers.

The cDNA 3' end received a ligated oligonucleotide with a UMI. An equimolar mix of RC1.1 and RC1.2 primed the beta chain across TRBC1 and TRBC2. In TCRdb, the UMI-ligation and nested PCR reads were re-called with MiXCR into one record per CDR3 protein. The sample records around 30,000 distinct CDR3 sequences, approximately 10% being singletons. Source material: PBMCs spiked with cells of the T cell clone KT2. The receptors derive from a human donor.

This clonotype was found many times. The chain couples TRBV9 to TRBJ2-5; either TRBD1 or TRBD2 may supply D (6 bases each). Germline-derived CDR1 and CDR2 are SGDLS and YYNGEE. V lost 4 bases and J 4 bases, leaving 14 bases between the germline ends. The CDR3 consists of 14 residues. Written as DNA, the CDR3 is TGTGCCAGCAGCCCAGCGGGCAGGGGAGAGACCCAGTACTTC. Its translation: CASSPAGRGETQYF.

The table lists this clonotype with many counts. The chain couples TRBV11-3 to TRBJ1-3, with D tentatively TRBD1 (6 bases). This CDR3 has 13 residues. V was clipped by 5 bases and J by 4 bases, with 9 bases between them. Germline-derived CDR1 and CDR2 are SGHNT and YENEEA. The CDR3 nucleotides are TGTGCCAGCAGCAAAGGACAGGGAAACACCATATATTTT. It yields the protein CASSKGQGNTIYF.

This clonotype is medium-sized (0.01 to 0.1%) by share. The chain recombines TRBV27 with TRBJ1-1; 8 bases map to TRBD1. Per the germline V gene, CDR1 is MNHEY and CDR2 is SMNVEV (reference sequence). The CDR3 consists of 19 residues. The J segment lost 1 base and the V segment lost 0 bases, leaving 13 bases of the junction unmatched. The CDR3 DNA reads as TGTGCCAGCAGTTTATCCCGGACAGGGCGTTTTGGGTGGAACACTGAAGCTTTCTTT. Translation gives CASSLSRTGRFGWNTEAFF.

This clonotype was seen only a few times. The chain combines TRBV10-3 with TRBJ1-5, with D unresolved. V was cut by 0 bases and J by 11 bases, with 8 bases left in between. Looked up from germline, CDR1 is ENHRY and CDR2 is SYGVKD. The CDR3 consists of 12 residues. CDR3 in DNA: TGTGCCATCAGTGAGTCGGGGTGGGCCCAGCATTTT. Translation: CAISESGWAQHF.

This clonotype was recorded a few times. A clone one base away is much larger, so this may be a read error. The chain uses TRBV6-6 and TRBJ1-1; D remains unclear. The V gene lost 2 bases and the J gene lost 1 base, with 5 bases spanning the gap. Germline V lookup: CDR1 MNHNY, CDR2 SVGAGI (reference sequence). This CDR3 region has 13 residues. Written as DNA, the CDR3 is TGTGCCAGCAGTTACGGGCAGAACACTGAAGCTTTCTTT. Protein product: CASSYGQNTEAFF.

This clonotype was seen a few times. V gene TRBV19 combines with J gene TRBJ1-2; D uncertain. Germline V gives CDR1 LNHDA, CDR2 SQIVND (reference sequence). Trimming left V 1 base short and J 4 bases short, with 7 bases between. The CDR3 contains 13 residues. CDR3 loop: CASSIAPAYGYTF. The DNA of the CDR3 is TGTGCCAGTAGTATAGCGCCAGCCTATGGCTACACCTTC.

This clonotype has only a few counts. This chain uses TRBV20-1 with TRBJ2-3; D not resolved. Germline-derived CDR1 and CDR2 are DFQATT and SNEGSKA (reference sequence). Trimming pared 4 bases from V and 0 bases from J, leaving 14 bases between. The CDR3 is 15 residues long. The CDR3 region has the DNA TGCAGTGCTAAGCGCCAAGTATTGAGCACAGATACGCAGTATTTT. It yields the protein CSAKRQVLSTDTQYF.

V and J are TRBV4-2 and TRBJ2-3, with 9 positions matching TRBD1. The CDR3 spans 17 residues. V lost 3 bases to trimming and J lost 5 bases; unmatched junction nucleotides: 12. Germline CDR1 is LGHNA and CDR2 is YNFKEQ. The CDR3 loop reads CASSHSSAGTGQDTQYF. In DNA form, the CDR3 reads TGTGCCAGCAGCCACTCTTCAGCCGGGACAGGGCAAGATACGCAGTATTTT.

The J gene is TRBJ1-1, the V gene TRBV25-1; TRBD1 agrees at 11 bases. V was pared by 11 bases and J by 4 bases, with 6 bases of the junction left unmatched. Germline V lookup: CDR1 MGHDK, CDR2 SYGVNS. This CDR3 has 13 amino acids. The CDR3 nucleotides read TGTGCCGCTAGGACAGGGGGCGGCACTGAAGCTTTCTTT. This encodes CAARTGGGTEAFF.

There are many counts of this clonotype. This chain links TRBV12-3 or TRBV12-4 with TRBJ1-1; a weak D match, TRBD1 (5 bases). The CDR3 runs 13 residues. Trimming cost V 1 base and J 5 bases, with 8 bases left between them. The CDR3 DNA follows: TGTGCCAGCAGTTTAGTGGGGCGGACTGAAGCTTTCTTT. It encodes CASSLVGRTEAFF.

This clonotype came up many times. V usage is TRBV3-1 and J usage is TRBJ1-6; TRBD1 is a possible D gene (6 bases). CDR1 is LGHDT, CDR2 YNNKEL, per germline (reference sequence). V lost 4 bases and J 8 bases, leaving 12 bases between the germline ends. The CDR3 loop spans 14 amino acids. The CDR3 here is CASSLGQFDSPLHF. In DNA, the CDR3 is TGTGCCAGCAGCCTCGGACAGTTCGATTCACCCCTCCACTTT.

This clonotype was seen a few times. This chain joins TRBV2 and TRBJ1-5; perhaps TRBD1 as D (6 bases). The CDR3 has 15 amino acids. The V end lost 7 bases, the J end lost 3 bases, and 16 bases lay between the germline ends. CDR1 is SNHLY, CDR2 FYNNEI, per germline. The CDR3 region is CASKRARTDNQPQHF. The CDR3, as DNA: TGTGCCAGCAAAAGAGCCAGGACAGACAATCAGCCCCAGCATTTT. The full variable domain, its missing parts supplied by reference TRBV2 and TRBJ1-5, is EPEVTQTPSHQVTQMGQEVILRCVPISNHLYFYWYRQILGQKVEFLVSFYNNEISEKSEIFDDQFSVERPDGSNFTLKIRSTKLEDSAMYFCASKRARTDNQPQHFGDGTRLSIL.

V usage is TRBV10-2 and J usage is TRBJ2-1; the match to TRBD2 covers 7 bases. CDR3 length: 16 amino acids. With 10 bases clipped from V and 8 bases from J, the junction kept 20 bases outside the gene matches. Germline V lookup: CDR1 WSHSY, CDR2 SAAADI. CDR3 DNA: TGCGCCACCGCCAGGGCTGGGAGGGCCTTCGGGGATGAGCAGTTCTTC. Amino acid sequence: CATARAGRAFGDEQFF.

The chain combines TRBV14 with TRBJ2-5; perhaps TRBD1 as D (5 bases). V was trimmed by 1 base and J by 5 bases, leaving 8 bases between them. CDR3 length equals 13 residues. Germline V CDR1 and CDR2: SGHDN, FVKESK. CDR3 protein: CASSQGQLETQYF. Here the CDR3 DNA reads TGTGCCAGCAGCCAAGGACAGCTCGAGACCCAGTACTTC.

This clonotype came up many times. The CDR3 here is CASSVQGTTNEKLFF. In nucleotides, the CDR3 is TGTGCCAGCAGTGTACAGGGGACAACTAATGAAAAACTGTTTTTT. This sequence joins TRBV2 and TRBJ1-4, with TRBD1 matching over 7 bases. V shed 4 bases, J shed 0 bases, and the junction held 2 bases outside the gene matches. Germline values: CDR1 SNHLY, CDR2 FYNNEI. CDR3 size: 15 residues.

The rearrangement links TRBV12-3 or TRBV12-4 to TRBJ1-6; possible D gene TRBD1, 6 bases. Trimming shortened V by 5 bases and J by 10 bases, and 18 bases separated the two germline ends. The CDR3 runs to 15 residues. The CDR3 coding sequence is TGTGCCAGCAGTGCCAACTCAGGGGTTTGGTCACCCCTCCACTTT. Translating it yields CASSANSGVWSPLHF.

This clonotype was found many times. V is TRBV20-1 and J is TRBJ2-7, with TRBD1 as a possible D gene (6 bases). Trimming pared 0 bases from V and 2 bases from J, leaving 11 bases between. CDR1 is DFQATT and CDR2 is SNEGSKA in the germline V gene (reference sequence). This CDR3 has 14 amino acids. The CDR3 here is CSAREGAGTYEQYF. As DNA, the CDR3 is TGCAGTGCTAGAGAGGGGGCAGGGACCTACGAGCAGTACTTC.

Ten or more counts support this clonotype. The gene calls are TRBV7-8 and TRBJ2-1, with a weak D call TRBD2 (5 bases). Germline V CDR1 and CDR2: SGHVS, FQNEAQ. The CDR3 runs to 16 residues. Trimming left V 6 bases short and J 4 bases short, with 19 bases between. The CDR3 sequence is CASSRESYSGYNEQFF. The CDR3 DNA reads as TGTGCCAGCAGTAGGGAGTCATACTCGGGTTACAATGAGCAGTTCTTC.

As for this clonotype: A much larger clone lies a single base off, so this may be a read error. This sequence joins TRBV12-3 or TRBV12-4 and TRBJ1-6; tentatively, D is TRBD1 (5 bases). The CDR3 spans 13 residues. V shed 3 bases and J shed 10 bases, with 10 bases lying between them. This CDR3 reads CASSLDKRSPLHF. CDR3 DNA sequence: TGTGCCAGCAGTTTGGACAAGCGGTCACCCCTCCACTTT.

This clonotype was seen many times. The gene calls are TRBV24-1 and TRBJ1-1, with TRBD1 matching over 10 bases. J gave up 12 bases and V 11 bases, and 14 bases lay outside the gene matches. Per the germline V gene, CDR1 is KGHDR and CDR2 is SFDVKD. The CDR3 contains 13 residues. DNA for the CDR3: TGTGCCATCGGCTTTCCTGGACAGGGGGAATCTTTCTTT. Amino acids: CAIGFPGQGESFF.

The sample holds many counts of this clonotype. This CDR3 reads CASSPSFADTQYF. The CDR3 region has the DNA TGTGCCAGCAGCCCTAGCTTCGCAGATACGCAGTATTTT. The rearrangement links TRBV7-2 to TRBJ2-3, with a weak D call TRBD2 (5 bases). Germline lookup yields CDR1 SGHTA and CDR2 FQGNSA. The V end lost 5 bases, the J end lost 4 bases, and 10 bases lay between the germline ends. There are 13 residues in the CDR3. Full variable domain (outside the CDR3, taken from reference TRBV7-2 and TRBJ2-3): GAGVSQSPSNKVTEKGKDVELRCDPISGHTALYWYRQSLGQGLEFLIYFQGNSAPDKSGLPSDRFSAERTGGSVSTLTIQRTQQEDSAVYLCASSPSFADTQYFGPGTRLTVL.

This clonotype was seen more than once but under ten times. The junction does not match germline at one end; this may be a read error. The chain recombines TRBV5-1 with TRBJ2-7; no definite D call. CDR1 is SGHRS and CDR2 is YFSETQ in the germline V gene. The CDR3 has 14 residues. The CDR3 is CASRPALGENDQYF. In nucleotides, the CDR3 is TGCGCCAGCAGGCCCGCCCTAGGAGAGAACGATCAGTACTTC. The complete variable domain, with remaining parts taken from reference TRBV5-1 and TRBJ2-7, reads KAGVTQTPRYLIKTRGQQVTLSCSPISGHRSVSWYQQTPGQGLQFLFEYFSETQRNKGNFPGRFSGRQFSNSRSEMNVSTLELGDSALYLCASRPALGENDQYFGPGTRLTVT.

This clonotype turned up a few times. V and J are TRBV7-9 and TRBJ1-5, with D possibly matching TRBD1 (5 bases). V dropped 1 base and J dropped 2 bases, with 9 bases sitting between them. CDR3 size: 15 residues. Per the germline V gene, CDR1 is SEHNR and CDR2 is FQNEAQ (reference sequence). The DNA for the CDR3 is TGTGCCAGCAGCTTAGTAGCGGGGGGCAATCAGCCCCAGCATTTT. It yields the protein CASSLVAGGNQPQHF. Looking up the rest from reference TRBV7-9 and TRBJ1-5 gives the full variable domain: DTGVSQNPRHKITKRGQNVTFRCDPISEHNRLYWYRQTLGQGPEFLTYFQNEAQLEKSRLLSDRFSAERPKGSFSTLEIQRTEQGDSAMYLCASSLVAGGNQPQHFGDGTRLSIL.